This T cell receptor (beta chain) was captured in a study of spatial heterogeneity in lung cancer. Study summary: Raw-read counts averaged over ten per unique TCR and UMI combination.

General study results and limits: More often at tumor resection than at routine follow-up, ubiquitous expanded tumor TCRs were detected in the blood.

Time point reported: sample taken at primary tumor resection. Extraction of whole RNA from tumor, nontumor lung or frozen PBMC preceded unsorted sequencing. This clonotype was recorded many times. Its target is unknown. Germline V CDR1 and CDR2: MNHEY, SVGAGI. The V end lost 6 bases, the J end lost 9 bases, and 16 bases lay between the germline ends. This CDR3 is 13 amino acids long. Carried by each TCR cDNA molecule was a unique molecular identifier. Each CDR3 protein is one row after TCRdb ran MiXCR on the 5' RACE reads. The table lists about 38,000 distinct CDR3 sequences, approximately 7.5% of them singletons, with 28% in the top ten.

The material was PBMCs, obtained at surgery. The gene calls are TRBV6-5 and TRBJ2-3; maybe TRBD2 (6 bases). The receptor was derived from a male donor with early-stage non-small cell lung cancer. DNA of the CDR3: TGTGCCAGCAGGCTAAGGACGGCGGGGACGCAGTATTTT. Residues: CASRLRTAGTQYF.